These T cell receptor beta chains were read from a single sample in a study of regulatory T cells in long-lasting Graves disease. TCRdb reprocessed the multiplex PCR reads via MiXCR and lists one record per CDR3 protein. The top ten clones hold more than 9% of a sample with some 460,000 distinct CDR3 sequences, 15% to 20% of them seen once. These sequences were also reported in another study, on T cells in Graves' hyperthyroidism and ophthalmopathy.

Material: peripheral blood mononuclear cells (PBMCs), obtained at new diagnosis, from a patient treated with antithyroid drugs. These receptor sequences come from a man aged 35-49 years with Graves disease. Each CDR3 is given with its conserved first and last residue. D genes are given only for firm matches. Size values are once, few and many counts, or a class for expanded clones, and some rows have none.

CDR3 protein: CASSPTGGTVTFSTDTQYF
CDR3 DNA: TGTGCCAGCAGCCCTACCGGGGGGACAGTGACCTTCAGCACAGATACGCAGTATTTT
clone size: NA
V gene: TRBV11-2
D gene: NA
J gene: TRBJ2-3

CDR3 protein: CASSTGPKGRGETQYF
CDR3 DNA: TGTGCCAGCAGCACGGGGCCTAAGGGAAGGGGAGAGACCCAGTACTTC
clone size: many
V gene: TRBV5-5
D gene: NA
J gene: TRBJ2-5

CDR3 protein: CASSFAYEQLF
CDR3 DNA: TGTGCCAGCAGCTTTGCCTATGAGCAGCTCTTC
clone size: NA
V gene: TRBV5-1
D gene: NA
J gene: TRBJ2-1

CDR3 protein: CASALDRGQYEQYF
CDR3 DNA: TGTGCCAGCGCCCTAGACAGGGGGCAGTACGAGCAGTACTTC
clone size: NA
V gene: TRBV27
D gene: TRBD1
J gene: TRBJ2-7

CDR3 protein: CAWGRGPHEQYF
CDR3 DNA: TGTGCCTGGGGGCGTGGTCCCCACGAGCAGTACTTC
clone size: many
V gene: TRBV30
D gene: NA
J gene: TRBJ2-7

CDR3 protein: CASSLLDAQFF
CDR3 DNA: TGTGCCAGCAGCCTTTTGGACGCCCAGTTCTTC
clone size: many
V gene: TRBV12-3/TRBV12-4
D gene: NA
J gene: TRBJ2-1

CDR3 protein: CASSSAGDEETQYF
CDR3 DNA: TGCGCCAGCAGCTCCGCCGGCGACGAAGAGACCCAGTACTTC
clone size: many
V gene: TRBV5-1
D gene: NA
J gene: TRBJ2-5

CDR3 protein: CASSLRQHEQYF
CDR3 DNA: TGCGCCAGCAGCTTAAGGCAGCACGAGCAGTACTTC
clone size: many
V gene: TRBV5-1
D gene: NA
J gene: TRBJ2-7

CDR3 protein: CASSGQLAGAYNEQFF
CDR3 DNA: TGTGCCAGCAGTGGCCAGCTAGCGGGAGCCTACAATGAGCAGTTCTTC
clone size: NA
V gene: TRBV25-1
D gene: TRBD2
J gene: TRBJ2-1

CDR3 protein: CASRHRDRGPGPLLTTSNQPQHF
CDR3 DNA: TGTGCCAGCAGACACCGGGACAGGGGGCCGGGGCCGCTATTAACTACAAGCAATCAGCCCCAGCATTTT
clone size: many
V gene: TRBV12-3/TRBV12-4
D gene: TRBD1
J gene: TRBJ1-5

CDR3 protein: CASSQAHANTQYF
CDR3 DNA: TGTGCCAGCAGCCAGGCTCATGCGAATACGCAGTATTTT
clone size: NA
V gene: TRBV14
D gene: NA
J gene: TRBJ2-3

CDR3 protein: CASSPGTSGRSDTQYF
CDR3 DNA: TGTGCCAGCAGCCCCGGGACTAGCGGGAGATCAGATACGCAGTATTTT
clone size: many
V gene: TRBV2
D gene: TRBD2
J gene: TRBJ2-3

CDR3 protein: CASSYGRWTGELFF
CDR3 DNA: TGTGCCAGCAGTTACGGACGTTGGACCGGGGAGCTGTTTTTT
clone size: NA
V gene: TRBV6-5
D gene: NA
J gene: TRBJ2-2

CDR3 protein: CASWTGNTGELFF
CDR3 DNA: TGTGCCAGCTGGACAGGGAACACCGGGGAGCTGTTTTTT
clone size: NA
V gene: TRBV2
D gene: TRBD1
J gene: TRBJ2-2

CDR3 protein: CASSPISGKLLYEQYF
CDR3 DNA: TGTGCCAGCAGTCCAATCTCAGGGAAACTTCTCTACGAGCAGTACTTC
clone size: many
V gene: TRBV28
D gene: NA
J gene: TRBJ2-7

CDR3 protein: CASRPTPQGRIQYF
CDR3 DNA: TGTGCCAGCAGGCCCACCCCCCAGGGCCGAATTCAGTACTTC
clone size: many
V gene: TRBV2
D gene: NA
J gene: TRBJ2-4

CDR3 protein: CSARDGIEMNTEAFF
CDR3 DNA: TGCAGTGCTAGAGACGGCATAGAGATGAACACTGAAGCTTTCTTT
clone size: many
V gene: TRBV20-1
D gene: NA
J gene: TRBJ1-1

CDR3 protein: CASSPIAKNIQYF
CDR3 DNA: TGTGCCAGCAGCCCCATAGCCAAAAACATTCAGTACTTC
clone size: many
V gene: TRBV11-2
D gene: NA
J gene: TRBJ2-4

CDR3 protein: CATTTSGSYNEQFF
CDR3 DNA: TGTGCCACCACGACTAGCGGTAGTTACAATGAGCAGTTCTTC
clone size: many
V gene: TRBV28
D gene: TRBD2
J gene: TRBJ2-1

CDR3 protein: CSADRGTQYF
CDR3 DNA: TGCAGCGCCGACAGGGGTACGCAGTATTTT
clone size: NA
V gene: TRBV29-1
D gene: TRBD1
J gene: TRBJ2-3

CDR3 protein: CAWSPSDTEQYF
CDR3 DNA: TGTGCCTGGAGTCCGTCCGACACCGAGCAGTACTTC
clone size: many
V gene: TRBV30
D gene: NA
J gene: TRBJ2-7

CDR3 protein: CALGTGATQYF
CDR3 DNA: TGTGCCCTTGGGACAGGGGCGACCCAGTACTTC
clone size: many
V gene: TRBV28
D gene: TRBD1
J gene: TRBJ2-5

CDR3 protein: CASSLGDRLSNSNQPQHF
CDR3 DNA: TGTGCCAGCAGCTTAGGGGACAGATTATCTAATAGCAATCAGCCCCAGCATTTT
clone size: few
V gene: TRBV7-9
D gene: TRBD1
J gene: TRBJ1-5

CDR3 protein: CASSLSTGKETQYF
CDR3 DNA: TGTGCCAGCAGCCTTTCGACAGGGAAGGAGACCCAGTACTTC
clone size: NA
V gene: TRBV7-2
D gene: TRBD1
J gene: TRBJ2-5

CDR3 protein: CASSPAGHKEVYSPLHF
CDR3 DNA: TGTGCCAGCAGTCCAGCGGGACATAAAGAAGTTTATTCACCCCTCCACTTT
clone size: many
V gene: TRBV12-3/TRBV12-4
D gene: NA
J gene: TRBJ1-6

CDR3 protein: CASRTGGGNQPQHF
CDR3 DNA: TGTGCCAGCAGAACAGGGGGCGGCAATCAGCCCCAGCATTTT
clone size: many
V gene: TRBV2
D gene: TRBD1
J gene: TRBJ1-5

CDR3 protein: CASSRDRPEAFF
CDR3 DNA: TGTGCCAGCAGTCGGGACAGACCTGAAGCTTTCTTT
clone size: once
V gene: TRBV12-3/TRBV12-4
D gene: TRBD1
J gene: TRBJ1-1